This entry concerns a single TCR beta chain. What this receptor recognizes is not known. No quality values exist for individual bases; no much larger clone is one base distant. The data derive from a study of shared clonotypes between healthy human individuals (TCRdb year 2020). The study in broad terms: A couple of women and a few men aged 18 to 49 years were included in the cohort. For each donor, CD4 naive and CD4 memory were each run on three plates, CD8 naive on two plates, and CD8 memory on one plate. To estimate repertoire size and how much clonotypes are shared between individuals, the study performed deep sequencing of blood TCR repertoires from a handful of healthy adults. To increase sequencing depth and limit assay-specific biases, TCR repertoire library preparation and sequencing were carried out by different laboratories using diverse techniques. Per donor, leukapheresis produced somewhere between about 0.94 and 8.9 billion PBMCs. General conclusions and limits of the study: Incomplete sequencing was indicated by rarefaction of sorted-subset datasets, despite the large sequencing depth. Because the study included only a small number of donors, the genetic and exposure-history diversity represented was limited. When four donors were compared, the shared fraction of clonotypes was around 4.6% for naive CD4, about 4% for naive CD8, 2.3% for memory CD4, and 0.3% to 0.5% for memory CD8. Pairwise subsampling led to the expectation that sequencing depth would affect the degree of clonotype sharing among donors. Higher generation probabilities were observed for clonotypes shared by all four sorted-subset donors than for non-shared clonotypes. Larger estimated clonotype richness was generally found for naive subsets than for memory subsets. Sampling was restricted to blood, and TCR repertoires in tissue are likely to differ from TCR repertoires in blood.

Donors were healthy HIV-negative adults with no recently reported acute infections or vaccinations. Every donor was a Caucasian adult living in Nashville, Tennessee, USA. Magnetic negative selection was used to enrich CD4+ T cells, after which naive cells were positively selected on CD45RA and the negative fraction became the memory subset. Blood was obtained by leukapheresis, after which PBMCs were separated by Ficoll-Histopaque density gradient centrifugation and cryopreserved in liquid nitrogen vapor phase. Analytical flow cytometry was used to check the purity and quantity of each magnetically sorted T cell population. Each sorted fraction had its genomic DNA isolated and then quantified by UV absorbance on a Nanodrop 2000c. Using the deep immunoSEQ assay, multiplex PCR amplified TCR CDR3 regions from genomic DNA. For each cell subset, the extracted genomic DNA was distributed evenly across all wells of several immunoSEQ 96-well plates, and each plate served as one replicate. For sorted subsets, about 200 ng genomic DNA, equal to tens of thousands of T cell genomes, was loaded into each replicate PCR. The purified libraries were quantified using a Qubit 3.0 fluorometer, sized with a Bioanalyzer 2100, and then quantified again using the KAPA Library Quantification kit. Each immunoSEQ 96-well plate was sequenced on its own single-read 150-cycle Illumina NextSeq 550 flow cell. Processing in the source paper ran as follows. The immunoSEQ output contained only junctional sequences without quality scores, so filtering could not match that applied to full-length reads. To assign V/J genes and CDR3, sequences were annotated using PyIR, a Python wrapper for IgBLAST v1.9, with IMGT germline references. Reads with weak V/J assignments (E-value above 1e-6), missing CDR3, stop codons, out-of-frame junctions, or ambiguous translated residues were removed. V3J clonotypes were defined as sequences sharing the same inferred V gene, J gene, and CDR3 amino acid sequence. Percentage overlap between repertoires was computed as shared unique clonotypes divided by the size of the smaller repertoire. Repertoire richness was assessed with RTK rarefaction, the Chao1 estimator, and Recon v2.1 estimates of unobserved clonotypes. Generation probabilities for all TCRbeta clonotypes obtained by the gDNA method from four donors were computed using OLGA. This immuneACCESS table, as held by TCRdb, lists in-frame sequences with V and J called but not all clones. Of the missing ones, under half trace to an unresolved V gene in checked studies; the others have no known cause. V, J and clone size are those of that table, while D and trimming were read from the DNA. Across this sample there are some 2,500,000 clones, with 93% seen only once. The ten largest clones represent approximately 0.36% of the sample.

The germline V gene supplies CDR1 SGHTA and CDR2 FQGNSA. The V end gives up 1 base and the J end 3 bases, leaving 5 bases in the junction not matched to a gene. Reading from cysteine to phenylalanine, the CDR3 counts 15 amino acids. Only the CDR3 DNA is retained, 45 bases long and in frame from the first base. The sequence was obtained from a man aged 18 to 30 in good health. Some clones in this sample may be carry-over from other donors' samples. Recombination joined TRBV7-2 with TRBJ2-7; TRBD2 agrees with 8 junctional bases. Sequencing input: naive CD4+ T cells from PBMCs. The cell subset or site label corresponds to: CD45RA+ positively selected. The DNA sequence reads TGTGCCAGCAGCTTAGACTCGGGAGGGGACTACGAGCAGTACTTC. Translated, this gives CASSLDSGGDYEQYF.